This note documents a single T cell receptor beta chain sequence. No antigen is known for it. Profiling relied on immunoSEQ multiplex PCR, and the TCRdb table lists in-frame clones only, not all of them. The sample lists 120,000 or so clones, about 87% occurring once. These data are taken from a study of cytomegalovirus exposure and HLA in healthy donors. In the study overall: Later, an analysis reported that the approximately 120 validation repertoires had used the same platform as the approximately 680 first-cohort repertoires. General study results and limits: The authors enumerated around 150 TCR beta chains as linked to cytomegalovirus. Cytomegalovirus status was reportedly diagnosed by the classifier with high specificity and sensitivity.

This CDR3 region has 14 residues. CDR1 is MNHEY and CDR2 is SMNVEV in the germline V gene (reference sequence). Deletions cut 7 bases from V and 4 bases from J, with 13 bases between. The source material was PBMCs. The clonotype was recovered from a woman between 18 and 29 years old in good health and CMV-seronegative. The chain carries TRBV27 and TRBJ2-2; D is unresolved. In DNA form, the CDR3 reads TGTGCCAGCACCAATCAACCGGGCACCGGGGAGCTGTTTTTT. Its protein is CASTNQPGTGELFF.